Listed here are 10 T cell receptor beta chains from one sample, sequenced in a study of blood T cell repertoires in COVID-19. Sequencing used immunoSEQ multiplex PCR; TCRdb keeps in-frame clones, though not all of them. The sample lists 200,000 to 250,000 clones, roughly 89% occurring once. The sequencing sample was made of PBMCs or T cells enriched from blood (not recorded which). All receptors come from a man younger than 40 who had been exposed to COVID-19.

This clone was seen only once. This chain connects TRBV3-1 (or the pseudogene TRBV3-2) to TRBJ1-4; no firm D call. The CDR3 covers 15 residues. The ends were cut back, 2 bases at V and 8 bases at J, with 15 bases in the middle. The germline V gene has CDR1 LGHDT and CDR2 YNNKEL (reference sequence). Written as DNA, the CDR3 is TGTGCCAGCAGCCAACGGACGGGATTAGGCGAAAAACTGTTTTTT. Protein: CASSQRTGLGEKLFF.

The gene calls are TRBV2 and TRBJ2-3; 10 bases line up with TRBD2. The V gene's germline CDR1 is SNHLY and CDR2 FYNNEI. Trimming removed 4 bases from V and 1 base from J; junction bases left unmatched: 2. This CDR3 has 15 amino acids. The CDR3 loop is CASSASGGGTDTQYF. The CDR3 DNA follows: TGTGCCAGCAGTGCTAGCGGGGGTGGCACAGATACGCAGTATTTT.

The rearrangement links TRBV4-1 to TRBJ1-4; the D gene is possibly TRBD1 (5 bases). The CDR3 is 16 amino acids. The germline gives CDR1 MGHRA, CDR2 YSYEKL. The V and J ends lost 1 base and 14 bases respectively, with 23 bases between them. The CDR3 DNA reads TGCGCCAGCAGCCAAGCCGAAAGGGGACTAACGATGTACCTGTTTTTT. It yields the protein CASSQAERGLTMYLFF.

The gene calls are TRBV7-2 and TRBJ2-1; 7 positions match TRBD1. V dropped 5 bases and J dropped 3; count of bases not matched to a gene: 7. Germline V CDR1 and CDR2: SGHTA, FQGNSA. This CDR3 has 15 amino acids. CDR3 nucleotides: TGTGCCAGCAGCCCAGCTGACAGGGACTACAATGAGCAGTTCTTC. It yields the protein CASSPADRDYNEQFF.

This rearrangement joins TRBV19 to TRBJ1-4; D not resolved. This CDR3 has 14 residues. Trimming removed 4 bases at V and 6 bases at J, with 12 bases between. Germline CDR1 LNHDA, CDR2 SQIVND (reference sequence). CDR3 region: CASSTRVSDEKLFF. The DNA of the CDR3 is TGTGCCAGTAGTACCCGAGTGTCCGATGAAAAACTGTTTTTT.

V usage is TRBV18 and J usage is TRBJ2-7, with 9 nucleotides matching TRBD1. Germline CDR1 and CDR2: KGHSH and LQKENI. V was clipped by 3 bases and J by 5 bases; unmatched bases: 5. The CDR3 is 14 amino acids. The CDR3 loop is CASSPDRGMNEQYF. The DNA for the CDR3 is TGTGCCAGCTCACCGGACAGGGGAATGAACGAGCAGTACTTC. The full variable domain, rest sourced from reference TRBV18 and TRBJ2-7, is NAGVMQNPRHLVRRRGQEARLRCSPMKGHSHVYWYRQLPEEGLKFMVYLQKENIIDESGMPKERFSAEFPKEGPSILRIQQVVRGDSAAYFCASSPDRGMNEQYFGPGTRLTVT.

This chain joins TRBV19 and TRBJ1-1, with 11 nucleotides matching TRBD1. Germline V gives CDR1 LNHDA, CDR2 SQIVND (reference sequence). V lost 4 bases and J lost 5; bases outside the gene matches: 6. CDR3 size: 15 residues. CDR3 sequence: CASSTPGTGGTEAFF. In DNA, the CDR3 is TGTGCCAGTAGTACCCCCGGGACAGGGGGGACTGAAGCTTTCTTT. Variable domain in full (rest from reference TRBV19 and TRBJ1-1): DGGITQSPKYLFRKEGQNVTLSCEQNLNHDAMYWYRQDPGQGLRLIYYSQIVNDFQKGDIAEGYSVSREKKESFPLTVTSAQKNPTAFYLCASSTPGTGGTEAFFGQGTRLTVV.

The V gene is TRBV11-2, the J gene TRBJ2-1, with TRBD2 matching 13 bases. V shed 8 bases and J 6 bases; nucleotides not matched to a gene: 7. CDR1 is SGHAT and CDR2 is FQNNGV in the germline V gene. This CDR3 spans 15 amino acids. In DNA, the CDR3 is TGTGCCAGCCGACTAGCGGGGGGCCCTGGCAATGAGCAGTTCTTC. It translates to CASRLAGGPGNEQFF.

The chain carries TRBV25-1 and TRBJ1-5; D is possibly TRBD1 (5 bases). The germline V and J ends were trimmed by 3 bases and 5 bases, with 5 bases remaining between them. The CDR3 contains 12 residues. Germline V gives CDR1 MGHDK, CDR2 SYGVNS. The CDR3 DNA reads as TGTGCCAGCAGTGAGGGGCATCAGCCCCAGCATTTT. Translating it yields CASSEGHQPQHF.

This sequence joins TRBV2 and TRBJ1-4, with D perhaps matching TRBD1 (5 bases). V lost 10 bases and J 4 bases, leaving 16 bases between the germline ends. The V gene's germline CDR1 is SNHLY and CDR2 FYNNEI. There are 14 residues in the CDR3. DNA for the CDR3: TGTGCCACCAAATCGGACGGACATAATGAAAAACTGTTTTTT. Protein sequence: CATKSDGHNEKLFF.